The source of this TCR beta chain is a study of lymphopenia after photon versus proton radiotherapy. Profiled with immunoSEQ multiplex PCR; TCRdb holds only in-frame clones, not every one. The sample lists around 59,000 clones, roughly 83% occurring once. Study results and limitations: Authors raise, but do not show, better survival with proton therapy. Proton therapy kept repertoires fairly stable, unlike photons, which gained effector/memory cells. Oligoclonal CD8+ Temra expansion after nadir drove photon patients' diversity drop. Post-nadir TCR diversity decline inversely tracked overall survival among those who died.

In its sample, this clone was seen a few times. Its cognate antigen is unknown. The receptor was isolated from a man in his sixties with pancreatic cancer. The sequenced sample was peripheral blood, obtained from a patient treated with proton-based radiotherapy.

The CDR3 sequence: CASSKLLGQLNTGELFF. The CDR3 DNA reads as TGTGCCAGCAGTAAACTATTGGGACAGTTGAACACCGGGGAGCTGTTTTTT. The chain joins TRBV9 to TRBJ2-2; 7 bases map to TRBD1. The ends lost 5 bases at V and 1 base at J; junction bases unmatched: 11. The length of the CDR3 is 17 residues. Per germline, CDR1 SGDLS and CDR2 YYNGEE.